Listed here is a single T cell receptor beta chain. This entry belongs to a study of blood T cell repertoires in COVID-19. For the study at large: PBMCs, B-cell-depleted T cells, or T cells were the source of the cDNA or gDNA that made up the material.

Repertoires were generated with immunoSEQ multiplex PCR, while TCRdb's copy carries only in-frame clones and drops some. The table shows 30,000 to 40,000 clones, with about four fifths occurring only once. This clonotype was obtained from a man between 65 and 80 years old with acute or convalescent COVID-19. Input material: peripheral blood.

In nucleotides, the CDR3 is TGTGCCACCAGGGGACAGAAAGAGACCCAGTACTTC. It codes for CATRGQKETQYF. The chain recombines TRBV24-1 with TRBJ2-5, with 7 bases matching TRBD1. J was trimmed by 3 bases and V by 7 bases; bases with no gene match: 1. Germline-derived CDR1 and CDR2 are KGHDR and SFDVKD. The CDR3 has 12 residues.